A selection of T cell receptor beta chains follows, all from one sample in a study of T cell responses to AZD1222 COVID-19 vaccine. Clones were read by immunoSEQ multiplex PCR, and TCRdb kept only the in-frame ones, dropping some. This table holds about 150,000 clones, around 90% found once. This specimen was peripheral blood, taken on day 0 of AZD1222 vaccination. The receptors were sampled from an adult in good health. The CDR3 runs from the conserved cysteine through the conserved F or W. D genes are given only for firm matches. Part of the rows lack a size; the others show once, few, many or a class for expanded clones.

v_gene: TRBV29-1; j_gene: TRBJ2-1; abundance: .; d_gene: TRBD2; CDR3nt: TGCAGCGTCCACCCCGGATGGGGGCGGGGGGACTACAATGAGCAGTTCTTC; CDR3aa: CSVHPGWGRGDYNEQFF
v_gene: TRBV5-1; j_gene: TRBJ2-1; abundance: .; d_gene: .; CDR3nt: TGCGCCAGCAGCTTAGGGACCGCCGGGGATGAGCAGTTCTTC; CDR3aa: CASSLGTAGDEQFF
v_gene: TRBV6-1; j_gene: TRBJ1-5; abundance: .; d_gene: .; CDR3nt: TGTGCCAGCAGTGAAGTGGGGGTGAAGCCCCAGCATTTT; CDR3aa: CASSEVGVKPQHF
v_gene: TRBV18; j_gene: TRBJ1-5; abundance: once; d_gene: .; CDR3nt: TGTGCCAGCTCACCGATCCTGGTCGATCAGCCCCAGCATTTT; CDR3aa: CASSPILVDQPQHF
v_gene: TRBV18; j_gene: TRBJ2-4; abundance: .; d_gene: TRBD2; CDR3nt: TGTGCCAGCTCTCTAACTAGCGAAGGCAAAAACATTCAGTACTTC; CDR3aa: CASSLTSEGKNIQYF
v_gene: TRBV6-1; j_gene: TRBJ1-2; abundance: .; d_gene: .; CDR3nt: TGTGCCAGCAGTGAAGACTGGTATGGCTACACCTTC; CDR3aa: CASSEDWYGYTF
v_gene: TRBV7-2; j_gene: TRBJ2-5; abundance: .; d_gene: .; CDR3nt: TGTGCCAGCAAGGGTGGGGGCCGCCTCCTTGAGACCCAGTACTTC; CDR3aa: CASKGGGRLLETQYF
v_gene: TRBV12-3/TRBV12-4; j_gene: TRBJ1-1; abundance: .; d_gene: .; CDR3nt: TGTGCCAGCAGGAGATCACTGGGTTTAGCTTTCTTT; CDR3aa: CASRRSLGLAFF
v_gene: TRBV20-1; j_gene: TRBJ2-1; abundance: .; d_gene: TRBD1; CDR3nt: TGCAGTGCTGGTGGGACAGGGTCCTACAATGAGCAGTTCTTC; CDR3aa: CSAGGTGSYNEQFF
v_gene: TRBV27; j_gene: TRBJ1-1; abundance: .; d_gene: .; CDR3nt: TGTGCCAGCAGCCTCGGGACAAACACTGAAGCTTTCTTT; CDR3aa: CASSLGTNTEAFF
v_gene: TRBV2; j_gene: TRBJ1-6; abundance: few; d_gene: .; CDR3nt: TGTGCCAGCAGTGCGCGAATACAGTTGCACTTT; CDR3aa: CASSARIQLHF
v_gene: TRBV28; j_gene: TRBJ1-5; abundance: .; d_gene: TRBD1; CDR3nt: TGTGCCAGCAGTTTTCCGGGGTGGGACAGCTCAACCCAGCCCCAGCATTTT; CDR3aa: CASSFPGWDSSTQPQHF
v_gene: TRBV10-3; j_gene: TRBJ2-1; abundance: .; d_gene: .; CDR3nt: TGTGCCATCAGTTCCGGGACGACGATTGGGGATGAGCAGTTCTTC; CDR3aa: CAISSGTTIGDEQFF
v_gene: TRBV24-1; j_gene: TRBJ1-3; abundance: .; d_gene: TRBD1; CDR3nt: TGTGCCACCAGTGATTTCCCGAGGACAGGGGGTAGTGGAAACACCATATATTTT; CDR3aa: CATSDFPRTGGSGNTIYF
v_gene: TRBV7-2; j_gene: TRBJ1-1; abundance: .; d_gene: TRBD1; CDR3nt: TGTGCCAGCAGCTGGGCTGGCGCCAGGGGGAAAGCTTTCTTT; CDR3aa: CASSWAGARGKAFF
v_gene: TRBV6-1; j_gene: TRBJ2-7; abundance: .; d_gene: .; CDR3nt: TGTGCCAGCAGTGAAACAAACTCCTACGAGCAGTACTTC; CDR3aa: CASSETNSYEQYF
v_gene: TRBV15; j_gene: TRBJ1-5; abundance: .; d_gene: .; CDR3nt: TGTGCCACCAGCAGAGATCAGAGTGATCAGCCCCAGCATTTT; CDR3aa: CATSRDQSDQPQHF
v_gene: TRBV7-2; j_gene: TRBJ2-1; abundance: .; d_gene: TRBD2; CDR3nt: TGTGCCAGCAGACTAGCGGGGGGATACAATGAGCAGTTCTTC; CDR3aa: CASRLAGGYNEQFF
v_gene: TRBV7-5; j_gene: TRBJ1-4; abundance: .; d_gene: .; CDR3nt: TGTGCCAGAAGCACTCCCGACAGGGCGAGATCCCCCACTAATGAAAAACTGTTTTTT; CDR3aa: CARSTPDRARSPTNEKLFF
v_gene: TRBV28; j_gene: TRBJ1-4; abundance: .; d_gene: .; CDR3nt: TGTGCCAGCTCTGAGGCCTATGAAAAACTGTTTTTT; CDR3aa: CASSEAYEKLFF
v_gene: TRBV4-3; j_gene: TRBJ1-1; abundance: .; d_gene: .; CDR3nt: TGCGCCAGCAGCCAAGATTGGGGGGACACTGAAGCTTTCTTT; CDR3aa: CASSQDWGDTEAFF
v_gene: TRBV6-1; j_gene: TRBJ1-2; abundance: .; d_gene: .; CDR3nt: TGTGCCAGCAGTGAAGCGCTTGGGACACACTATGGCTACACCTTC; CDR3aa: CASSEALGTHYGYTF
v_gene: TRBV7-9; j_gene: TRBJ2-2; abundance: .; d_gene: .; CDR3nt: TGTGCCAGCAGATGGGACTCTAACACCGGGGAGCTGTTTTTT; CDR3aa: CASRWDSNTGELFF
v_gene: TRBV29-1; j_gene: TRBJ2-5; abundance: .; d_gene: .; CDR3nt: TGCAGCGTTGAAGATCCAAACTCCCAAGAGACCCAGTACTTC; CDR3aa: CSVEDPNSQETQYF
v_gene: TRBV7-2; j_gene: TRBJ1-4; abundance: .; d_gene: .; CDR3nt: TGTGCCAGCAGCTTAGCCCCTCGGGAAAAACTGTTTTTT; CDR3aa: CASSLAPREKLFF
v_gene: TRBV5-6; j_gene: TRBJ2-7; abundance: .; d_gene: TRBD1; CDR3nt: TGTGCCAGCAGCACGAGACAGGGGACGTTTCAGTACTTC; CDR3aa: CASSTRQGTFQYF
v_gene: TRBV29-1; j_gene: TRBJ1-1; abundance: .; d_gene: .; CDR3nt: TGCAGCGTTGACTTAACAAGGAACACTGAAGCTTTCTTT; CDR3aa: CSVDLTRNTEAFF
v_gene: TRBV28; j_gene: TRBJ2-3; abundance: .; d_gene: TRBD1; CDR3nt: TGTGCCAGCAGTATTCCGGGACAGGGGACAGATACGCAGTATTTT; CDR3aa: CASSIPGQGTDTQYF
v_gene: TRBV11-2; j_gene: TRBJ2-7; abundance: .; d_gene: TRBD1; CDR3nt: TGTGCCAGCACCAAGGGGGCAGCCTCCTACGAGCAGTACTTC; CDR3aa: CASTKGAASYEQYF
v_gene: TRBV9; j_gene: TRBJ2-7; abundance: once; d_gene: .; CDR3nt: TGTGCCAGCAGCACTACAGGAACTAGGGCCTACGAGCAGTACTTC; CDR3aa: CASSTTGTRAYEQYF
v_gene: TRBV11-2; j_gene: TRBJ1-2; abundance: .; d_gene: TRBD1; CDR3nt: TGTGCCAGCAGTGTGACAGGGGGAGCTAACTATGGCTACACCTTC; CDR3aa: CASSVTGGANYGYTF
v_gene: TRBV15; j_gene: TRBJ2-7; abundance: .; d_gene: .; CDR3nt: TGTGCCACCAGCAGGGGGGCGTACGAGCAGTACTTC; CDR3aa: CATSRGAYEQYF
v_gene: TRBV4-1; j_gene: TRBJ1-2; abundance: .; d_gene: .; CDR3nt: TGCGCCAGCAGCCAAGAGCAGGGTGGCTATGGCTACACCTTC; CDR3aa: CASSQEQGGYGYTF
v_gene: TRBV6-5; j_gene: TRBJ1-4; abundance: .; d_gene: .; CDR3nt: TGTGCCAGCCGGCGTCCTACAACTAATGAAAAACTGTTTTTT; CDR3aa: CASRRPTTNEKLFF
v_gene: TRBV14; j_gene: TRBJ1-6; abundance: .; d_gene: .; CDR3nt: TGTGCCAGCAGCCCGGGGCCTAATTCACCCCTCCACTTT; CDR3aa: CASSPGPNSPLHF
v_gene: TRBV20-1; j_gene: TRBJ1-5; abundance: .; d_gene: .; CDR3nt: TGCAGTGCTCCCGGCGGGCAGCCCCAGCATTTT; CDR3aa: CSAPGGQPQHF
v_gene: TRBV7-2; j_gene: TRBJ1-2; abundance: .; d_gene: .; CDR3nt: TGTGCCAGCAGCCGGGCAGGGGCCCTCTATGGCTACACCTTC; CDR3aa: CASSRAGALYGYTF
v_gene: TRBV5-1; j_gene: TRBJ2-3; abundance: few; d_gene: .; CDR3nt: TGCGCCAGCAGTCTGTCGGGGGGCACAGCAGATACGCAGTATTTT; CDR3aa: CASSLSGGTADTQYF
v_gene: TRBV2; j_gene: TRBJ2-1; abundance: few; d_gene: .; CDR3nt: TGTGCCAGCAGTGAAAGTTTTTGGCGGGGCAACTACAATGAGCAGTTCTTC; CDR3aa: CASSESFWRGNYNEQFF
v_gene: TRBV10-3; j_gene: TRBJ2-5; abundance: .; d_gene: .; CDR3nt: TGTGCCATCAGTGAGTCGGGGGCAGAGACCCAGTACTTC; CDR3aa: CAISESGAETQYF
v_gene: TRBV18; j_gene: TRBJ2-5; abundance: .; d_gene: .; CDR3nt: TGTGCCAGCTCAACTAGGGGGGGAATCCAAGAGACCCAGTACTTC; CDR3aa: CASSTRGGIQETQYF
v_gene: TRBV19; j_gene: TRBJ1-1; abundance: .; d_gene: .; CDR3nt: TGTGCCAGTAGTATTCGGGGGACTGAAGCTTTCTTT; CDR3aa: CASSIRGTEAFF
v_gene: TRBV6-1; j_gene: TRBJ1-2; abundance: .; d_gene: .; CDR3nt: TGTGCCAGCAGTGAGTCTGCAAACTATGGCTACACCTTC; CDR3aa: CASSESANYGYTF
v_gene: TRBV5-5; j_gene: TRBJ2-2; abundance: .; d_gene: TRBD1; CDR3nt: TGTGCCAGCAGCTCGGGACAGGTTTTCGTGGAGCTGTTTTTT; CDR3aa: CASSSGQVFVELFF
v_gene: TRBV7-8; j_gene: TRBJ1-4; abundance: once; d_gene: TRBD1; CDR3nt: TGTGCCAGCAGCTGGGGACAGGCGGGGGAAAAACTGTTTTTT; CDR3aa: CASSWGQAGEKLFF
v_gene: TRBV3-1/TRBV3-2; j_gene: TRBJ1-1; abundance: .; d_gene: .; CDR3nt: TGTGCCAGCAGCCAAGCGGGAGGGACTGAAGCTTTCTTT; CDR3aa: CASSQAGGTEAFF
v_gene: TRBV4-1; j_gene: TRBJ1-1; abundance: .; d_gene: .; CDR3nt: TGCGCCAGCAGCCAGGGGATACAGGGAATCGGTACTGAAGCTTTCTTT; CDR3aa: CASSQGIQGIGTEAFF
v_gene: TRBV28; j_gene: TRBJ2-3; abundance: .; d_gene: .; CDR3nt: TGTGCCAGCATACCCCCAGGCGGGGGCCGCACAGATACGCAGTATTTT; CDR3aa: CASIPPGGGRTDTQYF
v_gene: TRBV19; j_gene: TRBJ2-7; abundance: .; d_gene: .; CDR3nt: TGTGCCAGTAGTATGGGAGACGAGCAGTACTTC; CDR3aa: CASSMGDEQYF
v_gene: TRBV6-1; j_gene: TRBJ2-7; abundance: .; d_gene: .; CDR3nt: TGTGCCAGCAGTGAGTCTGTTATGGGTACCTACGAGCAGTACTTC; CDR3aa: CASSESVMGTYEQYF
v_gene: TRBV19; j_gene: TRBJ1-5; abundance: .; d_gene: .; CDR3nt: TGTGCCAGTAGTACCGGGACGAGTAGCAATCAGCCCCAGCATTTT; CDR3aa: CASSTGTSSNQPQHF
v_gene: TRBV7-9; j_gene: TRBJ1-3; abundance: .; d_gene: .; CDR3nt: TGTGCCAGCAGGCATGACAGATACTCTGGAAACACCATATATTTT; CDR3aa: CASRHDRYSGNTIYF
v_gene: TRBV18; j_gene: TRBJ2-1; abundance: .; d_gene: .; CDR3nt: TGTGCCAGCTCACCGCGTGGATGGGAGCAGTTCTTC; CDR3aa: CASSPRGWEQFF
v_gene: TRBV10-3; j_gene: TRBJ1-5; abundance: .; d_gene: .; CDR3nt: TGTGCCATCAGTGATGGGGGGGGGCAGCCCCAGCATTTT; CDR3aa: CAISDGGGQPQHF
v_gene: TRBV27; j_gene: TRBJ2-5; abundance: .; d_gene: .; CDR3nt: TGTGCCAGCACAATGGACAGACAGACCCAGTACTTC; CDR3aa: CASTMDRQTQYF
v_gene: TRBV6-5; j_gene: TRBJ2-1; abundance: .; d_gene: .; CDR3nt: TGTGCCAGCAGTTCCAGGGGTAACAATGAGCAGTTCTTC; CDR3aa: CASSSRGNNEQFF
v_gene: TRBV2; j_gene: TRBJ2-5; abundance: .; d_gene: .; CDR3nt: TGTGCCTCCGGGGTTTCGGAGACCCAGTACTTC; CDR3aa: CASGVSETQYF
v_gene: TRBV15; j_gene: TRBJ2-7; abundance: .; d_gene: .; CDR3nt: TGTGCCACCAGCAGAGATCGCGGACTGAGCTCCTACGAGCAGTACTTC; CDR3aa: CATSRDRGLSSYEQYF